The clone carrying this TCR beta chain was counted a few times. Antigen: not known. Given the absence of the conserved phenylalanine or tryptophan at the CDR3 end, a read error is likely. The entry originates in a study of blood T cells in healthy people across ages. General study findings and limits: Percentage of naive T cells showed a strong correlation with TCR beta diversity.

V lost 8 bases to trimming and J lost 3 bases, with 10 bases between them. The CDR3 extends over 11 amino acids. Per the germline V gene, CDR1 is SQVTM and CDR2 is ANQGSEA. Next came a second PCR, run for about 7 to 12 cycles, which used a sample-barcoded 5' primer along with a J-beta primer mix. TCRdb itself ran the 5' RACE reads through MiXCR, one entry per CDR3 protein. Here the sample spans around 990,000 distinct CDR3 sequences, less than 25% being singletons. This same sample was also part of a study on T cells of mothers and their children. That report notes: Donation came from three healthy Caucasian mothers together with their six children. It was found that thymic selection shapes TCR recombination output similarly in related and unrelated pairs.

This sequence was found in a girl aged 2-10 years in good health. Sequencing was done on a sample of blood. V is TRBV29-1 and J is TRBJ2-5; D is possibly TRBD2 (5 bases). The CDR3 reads CSTAGEETQYL. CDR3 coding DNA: TGCAGCACCGCGGGCGAAGAGACCCAGTACCTC.